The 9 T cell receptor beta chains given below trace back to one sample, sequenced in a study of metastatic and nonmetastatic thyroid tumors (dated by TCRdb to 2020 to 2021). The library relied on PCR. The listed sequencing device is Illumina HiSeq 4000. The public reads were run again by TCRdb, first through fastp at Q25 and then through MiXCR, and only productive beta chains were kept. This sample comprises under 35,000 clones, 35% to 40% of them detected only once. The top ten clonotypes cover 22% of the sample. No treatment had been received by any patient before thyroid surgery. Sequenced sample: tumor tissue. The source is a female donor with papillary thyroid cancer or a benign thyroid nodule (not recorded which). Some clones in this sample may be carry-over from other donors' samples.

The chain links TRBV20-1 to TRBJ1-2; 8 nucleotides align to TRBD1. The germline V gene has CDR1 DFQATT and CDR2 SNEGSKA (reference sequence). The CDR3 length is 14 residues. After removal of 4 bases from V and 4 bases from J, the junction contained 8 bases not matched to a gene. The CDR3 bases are TGCAGTGCTATCGGACAGGGAGGTGGCTATGGCTACACCTTC. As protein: CSAIGQGGGYGYTF.

The CDR3 spells CASSPYSGRPSYEQYF. CDR3 nucleotide sequence: TGCGCCAGCAGCCCCTATAGCGGGAGACCCTCCTACGAGCAGTACTTC. The J gene is TRBJ2-7, the V gene TRBV5-1, with 9 bases matching TRBD2. Germline V gene lookup returns CDR1 SGHRS and CDR2 YFSETQ. Trimming at V came to 4 bases and at J to 0 bases, leaving 8 bases not matched to a gene. The CDR3 length is 16 residues.

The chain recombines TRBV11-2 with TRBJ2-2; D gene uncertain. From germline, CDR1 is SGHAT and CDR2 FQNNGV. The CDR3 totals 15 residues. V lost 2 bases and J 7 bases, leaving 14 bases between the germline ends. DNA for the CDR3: TGTGCCAGCAGCTTATCCCGTAGGAATCTCGGGGAGCTGTTTTTT. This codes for CASSLSRRNLGELFF. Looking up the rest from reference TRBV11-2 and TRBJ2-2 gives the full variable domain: EAGVAQSPRYKIIEKRQSVAFWCNPISGHATLYWYQQILGQGPKLLIQFQNNGVVDDSQLPKDRFSAERLKGVDSTLKIQPAKLEDSAVYLCASSLSRRNLGELFFGEGSRLTVL.

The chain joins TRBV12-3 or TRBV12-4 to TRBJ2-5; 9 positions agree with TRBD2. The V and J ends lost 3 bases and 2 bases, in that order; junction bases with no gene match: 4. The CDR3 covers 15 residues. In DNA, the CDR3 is TGTGCCAGCAGTTTTAATAGCGGGGGACAAGAGACCCAGTACTTC. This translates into CASSFNSGGQETQYF.

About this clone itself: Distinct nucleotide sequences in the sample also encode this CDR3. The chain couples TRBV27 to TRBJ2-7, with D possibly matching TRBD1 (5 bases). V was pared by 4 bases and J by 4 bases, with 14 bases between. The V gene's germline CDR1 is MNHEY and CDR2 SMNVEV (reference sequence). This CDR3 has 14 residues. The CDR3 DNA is TGTGCCAGCAGTTCAGGGCAGGCAAGTTACGAGCAGTACTTC. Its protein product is CASSSGQASYEQYF.

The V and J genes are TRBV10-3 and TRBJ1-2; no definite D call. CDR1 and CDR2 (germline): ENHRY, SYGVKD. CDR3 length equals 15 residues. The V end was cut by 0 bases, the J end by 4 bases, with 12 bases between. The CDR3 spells CAISESSSGVYGYTF. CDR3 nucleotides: TGTGCCATCAGTGAGTCTTCTTCGGGAGTCTATGGCTACACCTTC.

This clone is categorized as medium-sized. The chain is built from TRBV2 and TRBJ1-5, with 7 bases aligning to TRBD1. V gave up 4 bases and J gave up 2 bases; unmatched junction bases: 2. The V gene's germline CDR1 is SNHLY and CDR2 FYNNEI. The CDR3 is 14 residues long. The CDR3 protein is CASSGQGGNQPQHF. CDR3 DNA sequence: TGTGCCAGCAGTGGACAGGGTGGCAATCAGCCCCAGCATTTT.

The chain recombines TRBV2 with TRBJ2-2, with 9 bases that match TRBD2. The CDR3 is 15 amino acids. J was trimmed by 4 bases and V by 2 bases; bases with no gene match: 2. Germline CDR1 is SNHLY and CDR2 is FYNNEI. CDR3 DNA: TGTGCCAGCAGTGAAACTAGCGGGTCCACCGGGGAGCTGTTTTTT. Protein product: CASSETSGSTGELFF.

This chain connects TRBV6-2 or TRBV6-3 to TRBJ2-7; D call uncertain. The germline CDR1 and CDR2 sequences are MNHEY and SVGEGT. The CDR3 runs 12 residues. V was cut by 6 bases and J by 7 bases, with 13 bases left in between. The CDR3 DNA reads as TGTGCCAGCAGAACCCCCGACGGTGAGCAGTACTTC. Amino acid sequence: CASRTPDGEQYF.